Below, 7 T cell receptor beta chains from the same sample are listed, as sequenced in a study of long-term antiretroviral therapy in people with HIV. Researchers ran immunoSEQ v3.0 at survey level. This table comes from immunoSEQ multiplex PCR, and its TCRdb copy is limited to in-frame clones, with some not included. The repertoire holds over 10,000 clones, with approximately 77% as singletons. Sequencing used unsorted PBMCs, obtained 0.5 years before starting antiretroviral therapy. The receptors stem from a woman in her thirties or forties with HIV.

J is TRBJ2-2 and V is TRBV5-6; D is ambiguous. Germline CDR1 and CDR2: SGHDT and YYEEEE. CDR3 length equals 14 residues. Trimming cost V 6 bases and J 7 bases, with 16 bases left between them. The CDR3 DNA reads as TGTGCCAGCAACGGCCCCGGGCTGAACGGGGAGCTGTTTTTT. Encoded protein: CASNGPGLNGELFF. The full variable domain, its missing parts supplied by reference TRBV5-6 and TRBJ2-2, is DAGVTQSPTHLIKTRGQQVTLRCSPKSGHDTVSWYQQALGQGPQFIFQYYEEEERQRGNFPDRFSGHQFPNYSSELNVNALLLGDSALYLCASNGPGLNGELFFGEGSRLTVL.

V and J are TRBV7-6 and TRBJ2-7, with D possibly being TRBD2 (6 bases). The CDR3 sequence is 14 residues long. V lost 4 bases and J 2 bases, leaving 12 bases between the germline ends. Germline lookup yields CDR1 SGHVS and CDR2 FNYEAQ. As DNA, the CDR3 is TGTGCCAGCAGCTCGCGCGGGGTAACCTACGAGCAGTACTTC. Its translation is CASSSRGVTYEQYF.

The chain carries TRBV5-1 and TRBJ1-2; D unclear. This CDR3 is built from 13 residues. V was cut by 1 base and J by 4 bases, with 8 bases left in between. Per the germline V gene, CDR1 is SGHRS and CDR2 is YFSETQ. DNA of the CDR3: TGCGCCAGCAGCTTGACAGCCGTCTATGGCTACACCTTC. This sequence encodes CASSLTAVYGYTF.

This rearrangement joins TRBV27 to TRBJ2-1; possible D gene TRBD2, 5 bases. The V gene's germline CDR1 is MNHEY and CDR2 SMNVEV (reference sequence). The CDR3 has 17 amino acids. Trimming shortened V by 3 bases and J by 3 bases, and 18 bases separated the two germline ends. The CDR3 sequence: CASSFEGRTPIYNEQFF. The CDR3 DNA reads TGTGCCAGCAGTTTCGAGGGTCGGACCCCGATCTACAATGAGCAGTTCTTC.

The J gene is TRBJ1-2, the V gene TRBV6-6; 7 bases match TRBD1. The length of the CDR3 is 16 residues. With V trimmed by 6 bases and J by 5 bases, 15 bases remained unmatched. Germline CDR1 is MNHNY and CDR2 is SVGAGI (reference sequence). The CDR3 region is CASSPRPQGVQYGYTF. CDR3 DNA: TGTGCCAGCAGCCCGCGGCCCCAGGGGGTGCAATATGGCTACACCTTC.

The chain joins TRBV29-1 to TRBJ2-5; D remains unclear. V lost 6 bases, J lost 5 bases, and 16 bases lay in between. From germline, CDR1 is SQVTM and CDR2 ANQGSEA. The CDR3 contains 13 residues. The CDR3 here is CSVREAGVETQYF. The CDR3 nucleotides read TGCAGCGTCCGAGAGGCCGGAGTGGAGACCCAGTACTTC.

The gene calls are TRBV5-1 and TRBJ2-7; perhaps TRBD1 as D (5 bases). Germline V gene sequence: CDR1 SGHRS, CDR2 YFSETQ. The V end lost 0 bases, the J end lost 1 base, and 8 bases lay between the germline ends. CDR3 size: 14 residues. The CDR3 DNA is TGCGCCAGCAGCTTGGAGGGGTTTTCCTACGAGCAGTACTTC. Translating it yields CASSLEGFSYEQYF.